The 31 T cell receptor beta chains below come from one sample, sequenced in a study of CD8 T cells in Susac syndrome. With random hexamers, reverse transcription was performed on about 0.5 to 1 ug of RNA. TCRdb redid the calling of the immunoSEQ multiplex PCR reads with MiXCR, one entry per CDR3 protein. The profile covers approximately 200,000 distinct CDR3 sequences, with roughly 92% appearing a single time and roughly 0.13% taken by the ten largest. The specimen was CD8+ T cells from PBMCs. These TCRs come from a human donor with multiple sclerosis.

In DNA form, the CDR3 reads TGTGCCTCCCGCCTGGATAACAGCCCGACCGGGGAGCTGTTTTTT. As protein: CASRLDNSPTGELFF. The V call is TRBV30, the J call TRBJ2-2; D is uncertain. V was pared by 7 bases and J by 5 bases, with 20 bases between. Germline assignment: CDR1 GTSNPN and CDR2 SVGIG (reference sequence). The CDR3 contains 15 residues.

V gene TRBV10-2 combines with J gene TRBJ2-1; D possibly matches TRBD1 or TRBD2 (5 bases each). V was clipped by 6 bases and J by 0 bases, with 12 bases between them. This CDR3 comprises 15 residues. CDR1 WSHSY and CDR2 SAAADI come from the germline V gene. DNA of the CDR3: TGCGCCAGCAGACTAGGGGTCAACTCCTACAATGAGCAGTTCTTC. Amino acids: CASRLGVNSYNEQFF.

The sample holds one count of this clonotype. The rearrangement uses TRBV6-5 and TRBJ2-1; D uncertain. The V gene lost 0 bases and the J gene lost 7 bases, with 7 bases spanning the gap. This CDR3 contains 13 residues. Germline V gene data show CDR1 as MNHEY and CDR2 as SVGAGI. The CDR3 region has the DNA TGTGCCAGCAGTTACTCGGTCGGGAATGAGCAGTTCTTC. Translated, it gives CASSYSVGNEQFF.

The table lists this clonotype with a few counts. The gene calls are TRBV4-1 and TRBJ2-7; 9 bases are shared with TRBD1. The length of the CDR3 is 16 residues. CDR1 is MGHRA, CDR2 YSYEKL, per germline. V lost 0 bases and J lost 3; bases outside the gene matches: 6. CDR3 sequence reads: CASSQDASTGGYEQYF. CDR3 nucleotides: TGCGCCAGCAGCCAAGATGCCTCGACAGGGGGCTACGAGCAGTACTTC.

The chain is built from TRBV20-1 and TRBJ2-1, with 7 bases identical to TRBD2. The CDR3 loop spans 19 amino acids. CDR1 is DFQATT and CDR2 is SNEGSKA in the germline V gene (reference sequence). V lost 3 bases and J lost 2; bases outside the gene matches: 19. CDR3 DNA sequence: TGCAGTGCTAGGGCCCCCACCGGACTGGCGGGAGTACCCTACAATGAGCAGTTCTTC. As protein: CSARAPTGLAGVPYNEQFF.

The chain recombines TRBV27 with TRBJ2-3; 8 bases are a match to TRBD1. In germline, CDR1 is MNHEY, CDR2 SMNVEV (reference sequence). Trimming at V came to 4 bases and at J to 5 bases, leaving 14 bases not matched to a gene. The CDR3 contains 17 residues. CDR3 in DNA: TGTGCCAGCAGTTCGCTTTCGACAGGGGATATTGAAGATACGCAGTATTTT. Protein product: CASSSLSTGDIEDTQYF.

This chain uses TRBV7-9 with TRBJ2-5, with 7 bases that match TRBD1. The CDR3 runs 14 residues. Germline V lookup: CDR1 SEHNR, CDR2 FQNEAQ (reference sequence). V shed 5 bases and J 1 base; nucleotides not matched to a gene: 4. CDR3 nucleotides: TGTGCCAGCAGCCCACGACAGGGCCAAGAGACCCAGTACTTC. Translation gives CASSPRQGQETQYF.

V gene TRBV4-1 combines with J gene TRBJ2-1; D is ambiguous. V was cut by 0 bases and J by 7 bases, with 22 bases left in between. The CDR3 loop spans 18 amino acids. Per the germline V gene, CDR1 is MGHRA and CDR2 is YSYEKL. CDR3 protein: CASSQDHPVLWASNEQFF. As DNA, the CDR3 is TGCGCCAGCAGCCAAGATCACCCCGTTTTGTGGGCATCAAATGAGCAGTTCTTC.

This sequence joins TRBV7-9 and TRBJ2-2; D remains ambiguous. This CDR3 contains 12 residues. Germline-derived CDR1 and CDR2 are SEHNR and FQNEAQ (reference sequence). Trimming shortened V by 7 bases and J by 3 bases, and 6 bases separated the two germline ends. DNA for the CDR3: TGTGCCAGCACCTCACACACCGGGGAGCTGTTTTTT. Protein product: CASTSHTGELFF.

The CDR3 region is CASSNPGTVNTEAFF. CDR3 DNA: TGTGCCAGCAGCAACCCCGGGACAGTGAACACTGAAGCTTTCTTT. V gene TRBV7-9 combines with J gene TRBJ1-1; 7 nucleotides line up with TRBD1. This CDR3 has 15 residues. Germline V CDR1 and CDR2: SEHNR, FQNEAQ (reference sequence). V shed 5 bases and J 0 bases; nucleotides not matched to a gene: 6.

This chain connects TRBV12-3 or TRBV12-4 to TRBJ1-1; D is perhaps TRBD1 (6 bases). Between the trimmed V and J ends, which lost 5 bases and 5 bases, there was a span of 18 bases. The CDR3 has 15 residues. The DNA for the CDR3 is TGTGCCAGCAGTGACGGGGTGGGGGCAGGGACTGAAGCTTTCTTT. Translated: CASSDGVGAGTEAFF.

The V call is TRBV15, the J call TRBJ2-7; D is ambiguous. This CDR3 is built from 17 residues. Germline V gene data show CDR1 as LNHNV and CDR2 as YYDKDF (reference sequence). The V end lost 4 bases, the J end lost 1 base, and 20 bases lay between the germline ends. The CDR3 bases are TGTGCCACCAGCACATCCACCATGGGCTATACTTCCTACGAGCAGTACTTC. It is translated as CATSTSTMGYTSYEQYF. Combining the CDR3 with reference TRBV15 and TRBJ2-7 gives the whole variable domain DAMVIQNPRYQVTQFGKPVTLSCSQTLNHNVMYWYQQKSSQAPKLLFHYYDKDFNNEADTPDNFQSRRPNTSFCFLDIRSPGLGDTAMYLCATSTSTMGYTSYEQYFGPGTRLTVT.

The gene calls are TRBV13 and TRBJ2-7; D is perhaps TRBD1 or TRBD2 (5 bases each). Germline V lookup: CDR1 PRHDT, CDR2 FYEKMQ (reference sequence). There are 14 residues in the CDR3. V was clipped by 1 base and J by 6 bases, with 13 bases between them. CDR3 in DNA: TGTGCCAGCAGCTTAGAGACTGGGACGGGCGAGCAGTACTTC. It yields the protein CASSLETGTGEQYF.

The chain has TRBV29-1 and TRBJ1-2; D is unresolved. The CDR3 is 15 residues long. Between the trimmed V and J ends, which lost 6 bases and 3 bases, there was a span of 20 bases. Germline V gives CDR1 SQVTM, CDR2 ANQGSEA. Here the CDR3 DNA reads TGCAGCGTGGTCCGAGAGACTCACGTCGACTATGGCTACACCTTC. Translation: CSVVRETHVDYGYTF. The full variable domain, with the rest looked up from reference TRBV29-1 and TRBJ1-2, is SAVISQKPSRDICQRGTSLTIQCQVDSQVTMMFWYRQQPGQSLTLIATANQGSEATYESGFVIDKFPISRPNLTFSTLTVSNMSPEDSSIYLCSVVRETHVDYGYTFGSGTRLTVV.

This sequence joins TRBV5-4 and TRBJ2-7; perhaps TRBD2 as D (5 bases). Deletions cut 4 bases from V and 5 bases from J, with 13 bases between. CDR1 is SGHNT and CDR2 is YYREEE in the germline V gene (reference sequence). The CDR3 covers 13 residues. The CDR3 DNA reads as TGTGCCAGCAGCCTCGGGATTGTCGACGAGCAGTACTTC. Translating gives CASSLGIVDEQYF.

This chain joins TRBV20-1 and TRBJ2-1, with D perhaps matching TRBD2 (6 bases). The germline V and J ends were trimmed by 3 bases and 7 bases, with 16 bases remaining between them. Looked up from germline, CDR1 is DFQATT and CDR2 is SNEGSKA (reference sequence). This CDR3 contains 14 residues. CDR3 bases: TGCAGTGCTAGTGAGAAACGGGGGAGGAATGAGCAGTTCTTC. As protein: CSASEKRGRNEQFF.

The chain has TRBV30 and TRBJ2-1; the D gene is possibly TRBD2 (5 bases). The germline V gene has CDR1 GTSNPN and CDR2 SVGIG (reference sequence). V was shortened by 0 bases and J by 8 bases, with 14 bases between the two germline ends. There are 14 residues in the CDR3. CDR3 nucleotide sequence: TGTGCCTGGAGTGTTACGGACTCAATCGATGAGCAGTTCTTC. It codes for CAWSVTDSIDEQFF.

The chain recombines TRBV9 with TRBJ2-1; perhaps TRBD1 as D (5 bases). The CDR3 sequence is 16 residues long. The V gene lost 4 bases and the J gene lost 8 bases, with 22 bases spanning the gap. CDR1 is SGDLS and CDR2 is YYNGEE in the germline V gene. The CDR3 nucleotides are TGTGCCAGCAGCACACAAAGGGCTTCAGGGAATGATGAGCAGTTCTTC. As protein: CASSTQRASGNDEQFF.

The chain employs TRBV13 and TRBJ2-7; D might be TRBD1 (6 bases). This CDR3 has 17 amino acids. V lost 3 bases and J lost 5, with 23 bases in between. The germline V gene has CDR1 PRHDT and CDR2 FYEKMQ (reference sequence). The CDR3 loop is CASSFRTVSVLSNEQYF. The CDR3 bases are TGTGCCAGCAGCTTCCGGACAGTTTCTGTCCTGTCCAACGAGCAGTACTTC.

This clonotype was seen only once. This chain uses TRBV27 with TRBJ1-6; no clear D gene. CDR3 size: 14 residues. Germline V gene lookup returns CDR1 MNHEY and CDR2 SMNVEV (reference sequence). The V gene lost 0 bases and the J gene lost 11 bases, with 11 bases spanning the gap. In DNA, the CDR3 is TGTGCCAGCAGTTTATCTACCCCAAGGACACCCCTCCACTTT. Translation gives CASSLSTPRTPLHF.

The CDR3 loop is CATSRDLLAGGLRFF. CDR3 DNA: TGTGCCACCAGCAGAGATCTCCTAGCGGGGGGGCTGAGGTTCTTC. The V and J genes are TRBV15 and TRBJ2-1, with 12 bases that match TRBD2. The CDR3 is 15 residues long. V lost 0 bases, J lost 15 bases, and 9 bases stayed unmatched. Germline V gene sequence: CDR1 LNHNV, CDR2 YYDKDF (reference sequence).

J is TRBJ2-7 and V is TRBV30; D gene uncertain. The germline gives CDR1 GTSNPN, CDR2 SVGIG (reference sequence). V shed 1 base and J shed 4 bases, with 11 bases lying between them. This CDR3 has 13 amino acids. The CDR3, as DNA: TGTGCCTGGAGTGAAGGTCTCGGGTACGAGCAGTACTTC. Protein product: CAWSEGLGYEQYF.

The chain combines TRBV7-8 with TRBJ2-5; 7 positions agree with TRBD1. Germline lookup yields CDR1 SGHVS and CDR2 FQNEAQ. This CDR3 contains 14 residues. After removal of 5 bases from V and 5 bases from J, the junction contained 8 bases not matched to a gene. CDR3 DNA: TGTGCCAGCAGCCGTACGACAGGGCCCGAGACCCAGTACTTC. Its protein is CASSRTTGPETQYF.

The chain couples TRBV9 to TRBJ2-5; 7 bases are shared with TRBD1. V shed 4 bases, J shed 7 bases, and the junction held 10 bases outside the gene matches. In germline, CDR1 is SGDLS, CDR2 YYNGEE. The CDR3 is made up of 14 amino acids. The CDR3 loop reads CASSLGTQGPTQYF. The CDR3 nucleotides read TGTGCCAGCAGCCTAGGAACACAGGGGCCGACCCAGTACTTC. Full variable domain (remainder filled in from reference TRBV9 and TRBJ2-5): DSGVTQTPKHLITATGQRVTLRCSPRSGDLSVYWYQQSLDQGLQFLIQYYNGEERAKGNILERFSAQQFPDLHSELNLSSLELGDSALYFCASSLGTQGPTQYFGPGTRLLVL.

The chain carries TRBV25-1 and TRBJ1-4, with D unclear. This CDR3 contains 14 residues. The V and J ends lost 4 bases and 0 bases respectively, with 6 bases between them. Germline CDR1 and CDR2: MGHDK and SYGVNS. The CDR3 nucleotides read TGTGCCAGCAGTGGACGGACAACTAATGAAAAACTGTTTTTT. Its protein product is CASSGRTTNEKLFF.

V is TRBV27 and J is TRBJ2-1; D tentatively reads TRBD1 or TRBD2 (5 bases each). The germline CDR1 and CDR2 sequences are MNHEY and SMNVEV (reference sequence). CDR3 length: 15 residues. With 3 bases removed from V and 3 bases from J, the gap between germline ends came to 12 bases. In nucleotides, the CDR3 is TGTGCCAGCAGTTTGGGGACGGTCCTCTACAATGAGCAGTTCTTC. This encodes CASSLGTVLYNEQFF.

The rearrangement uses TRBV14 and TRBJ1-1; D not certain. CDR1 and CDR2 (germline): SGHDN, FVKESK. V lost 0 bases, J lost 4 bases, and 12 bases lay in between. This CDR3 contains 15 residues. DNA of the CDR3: TGTGCCAGCAGCCAAGAAGGGCCGTGGGGCACTGAAGCTTTCTTT. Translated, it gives CASSQEGPWGTEAFF.

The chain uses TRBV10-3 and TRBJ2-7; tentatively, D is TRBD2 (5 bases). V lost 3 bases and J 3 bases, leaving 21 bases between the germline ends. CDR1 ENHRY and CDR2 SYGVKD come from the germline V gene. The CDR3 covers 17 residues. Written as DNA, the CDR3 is TGTGCCATCAGTGACCTGGGCCGCCATGGACTTCTCTACGAGCAGTACTTC. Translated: CAISDLGRHGLLYEQYF.

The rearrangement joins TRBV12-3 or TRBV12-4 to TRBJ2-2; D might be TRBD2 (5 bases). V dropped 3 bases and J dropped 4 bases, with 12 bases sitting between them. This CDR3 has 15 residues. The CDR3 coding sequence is TGTGCCAGCAGTTTTGTAAGCGGATTCACCGGGGAGCTGTTTTTT. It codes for CASSFVSGFTGELFF.

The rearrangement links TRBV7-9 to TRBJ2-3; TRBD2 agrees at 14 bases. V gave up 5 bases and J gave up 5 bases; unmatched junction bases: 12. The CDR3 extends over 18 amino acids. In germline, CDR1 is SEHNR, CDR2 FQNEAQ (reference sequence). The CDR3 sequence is CASSRGTSGGRWQDTQYF. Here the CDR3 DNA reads TGTGCCAGCAGCCGAGGGACTAGCGGGGGCCGCTGGCAAGATACGCAGTATTTT.

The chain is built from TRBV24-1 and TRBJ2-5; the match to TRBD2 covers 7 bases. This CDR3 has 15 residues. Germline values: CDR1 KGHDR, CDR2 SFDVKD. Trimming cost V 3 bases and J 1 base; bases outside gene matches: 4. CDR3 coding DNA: TGTGCCACCAGTGATACCCCGGGGGGCCAAGAGACCCAGTACTTC. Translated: CATSDTPGGQETQYF.